Included here is one TCR beta chain sequence, with context. As yet, its antigen is unknown. The sample belongs to a study of cytomegalovirus exposure and HLA in healthy donors. Overall study findings and caveats: In all likelihood, a cluster of highly shared sequence variants was a sequencing artifact. Later findings reportedly placed an Asian-associated ancestry cluster below the approximately 670-donor mean for N-insertions.

Primers: 60 Vbeta forward and 13 Jbeta reverse. Here immunoSEQ multiplex PCR was the method, and the copy in TCRdb shows in-frame clones only, minus some. The sample lists around 200,000 clones; 84% were seen once. This clonotype was obtained from a girl aged 2-10 years in good health and CMV-seropositive. Material: PBMCs.

The CDR3 region has the DNA TGTGCCAGCAGCTCCTCCCGGCTAGCGGGAGTCTCCGAGCAGTACTTC. Translated, it gives CASSSSRLAGVSEQYF. The chain recombines TRBV11-3 with TRBJ2-7, with TRBD2 matching 10 bases. Germline CDR1 is SGHNT and CDR2 is YENEEA. V shed 4 bases, J shed 6 bases, and the junction held 12 bases outside the gene matches. The CDR3 extends over 16 amino acids.